A single sample is the source of the 18 T cell receptor beta chains below, sequenced in a study of blood T cell repertoires in COVID-19. Profiling relied on immunoSEQ multiplex PCR, and the TCRdb table lists in-frame clones only, not all of them. The data contain about 76,000 clones, roughly 89% of them singletons. Specimen: peripheral blood. These TCRs come from a human donor in a cohort sampled during active COVID-19.

V usage is TRBV4-3 and J usage is TRBJ1-1; D remains ambiguous. V was cut by 1 base and J by 5 bases, with 8 bases left in between. The CDR3 totals 13 residues. Per the germline V gene, CDR1 is LGHNA and CDR2 is YSLEER. CDR3 protein: CASSQGRWTEAFF. The CDR3 DNA sequence: TGCGCCAGCAGCCAAGGTCGGTGGACTGAAGCTTTCTTT.

The chain uses TRBV7-3 and TRBJ2-2; perhaps TRBD1 as D (5 bases). Trimming took 5 bases from V and 9 from J, leaving 10 bases between them. Per germline, CDR1 SGHTA and CDR2 FQGTGA. This CDR3 has 12 amino acids. CDR3 residues: CASSPQGRELFF. DNA for the CDR3: TGTGCCAGCAGCCCCCAGGGCCGGGAGCTGTTTTTT.

The chain links TRBV18 to TRBJ2-7; 11 nucleotides match TRBD2. After removal of 7 bases from V and 6 bases from J, the junction contained 8 bases not matched to a gene. Germline CDR1 KGHSH, CDR2 LQKENI. This CDR3 spans 14 amino acids. CDR3 region: CASFTLAGGGEQYF. The CDR3 DNA sequence: TGTGCCAGCTTCACCCTAGCGGGGGGAGGCGAGCAGTACTTC. Variable domain in full (rest from reference TRBV18 and TRBJ2-7): NAGVMQNPRHLVRRRGQEARLRCSPMKGHSHVYWYRQLPEEGLKFMVYLQKENIIDESGMPKERFSAEFPKEGPSILRIQQVVRGDSAAYFCASFTLAGGGEQYFGPGTRLTVT.

The rearrangement joins TRBV7-2 to TRBJ2-1, with D maybe TRBD2 (5 bases). CDR1 is SGHTA, CDR2 FQGNSA, per germline. There are 14 residues in the CDR3. With 1 base removed from V and 9 bases from J, the gap between germline ends came to 13 bases. In DNA form, the CDR3 reads TGTGCCAGCAGCTTAGGCCCTAGCCGGGGTGAGCAGTTCTTC. Translation gives CASSLGPSRGEQFF.

J is TRBJ1-5 and V is TRBV15, with TRBD1 matching 11 bases. The CDR3 is 17 residues long. V shed 0 bases, J shed 6 bases, and the junction held 7 bases outside the gene matches. Germline V lookup: CDR1 LNHNV, CDR2 YYDKDF (reference sequence). The CDR3 sequence is CATSRDRDRGIGQPQHF. CDR3 sequence (DNA): TGTGCCACCAGCAGAGATCGGGACAGGGGGATCGGTCAGCCCCAGCATTTT. The full variable domain, completed using reference TRBV15 and TRBJ1-5, is DAMVIQNPRYQVTQFGKPVTLSCSQTLNHNVMYWYQQKSSQAPKLLFHYYDKDFNNEADTPDNFQSRRPNTSFCFLDIRSPGLGDTAMYLCATSRDRDRGIGQPQHFGDGTRLSIL.

The chain is built from TRBV29-1 and TRBJ2-7; D call uncertain. This CDR3 is built from 12 residues. Germline V gene data show CDR1 as SQVTM and CDR2 as ANQGSEA. V was pared by 5 bases and J by 2 bases, with 10 bases between. The CDR3: CSVIAPPYEQYF. DNA for the CDR3: TGCAGCGTTATAGCACCACCCTACGAGCAGTACTTC.

CDR3 region: CASSQLTGVNQPQHF. For the CDR3, the DNA is TGTGCCAGCAGCCAGCTCACAGGGGTGAATCAGCCCCAGCATTTT. The chain has TRBV4-2 and TRBJ1-5, with 7 nucleotides matching TRBD1. The J segment lost 4 bases and the V segment lost 3 bases, leaving 6 bases of the junction unmatched. The germline V gene encodes CDR1 LGHNA and CDR2 YNFKEQ. The CDR3 runs to 15 residues.

This clone showed up just a few times. The rearrangement links TRBV3-1 (or the pseudogene TRBV3-2) to TRBJ1-5; 7 nucleotides align to TRBD1. The length of the CDR3 is 15 residues. The germline V gene encodes CDR1 LGHDT and CDR2 YNNKEL (reference sequence). The ends lost 3 bases at V and 0 bases at J; junction bases unmatched: 2. The CDR3 sequence is CASSQRTGSNQPQHF. Written as DNA, the CDR3 is TGTGCCAGCAGCCAGAGGACAGGTAGCAATCAGCCCCAGCATTTT.

V usage is TRBV21-1 and J usage is TRBJ1-3. TRBV21-1 is a recognized pseudogene. The CDR3 consists of 16 residues. CDR3 sequence (DNA): TGTGCCAGCAGCAAAGGGGGGGGCCCCTCTGGAAACACCATATATTTT. Its translation: CASSKGGGPSGNTIYF.

This chain connects TRBV21-1 to TRBJ1-2. TRBV21-1 is an annotated pseudogene. The length of the CDR3 is 14 residues. CDR3 DNA sequence: TGTGCCAGCTTTCTGGGGGGAAAACGCGTGGGCTACACCTTC. It yields the protein CASFLGGKRVGYTF.

The rearrangement uses TRBV4-3 and TRBJ1-2, with a possible D match to TRBD1 (5 bases). The ends were cut back, 4 bases at V and 8 bases at J, with 26 bases in the middle. Germline lookup yields CDR1 LGHNA and CDR2 YSLEER. The CDR3 has 17 residues. The CDR3: CASSPTPRQTGIRGYTF. The CDR3 DNA reads as TGCGCCAGCAGCCCCACCCCCCGACAAACAGGAATTCGGGGCTACACCTTC.

The chain is built from TRBV5-4 and TRBJ1-2; D might be TRBD1 (6 bases). The germline V gene encodes CDR1 SGHNT and CDR2 YYREEE (reference sequence). CDR3 length: 18 residues. Trimming removed 4 bases from V and 4 bases from J, with 26 bases in between. Here the CDR3 reads CASSQSTGFTPSSYGYTF. The CDR3, as DNA: TGTGCCAGCAGCCAAAGTACAGGGTTTACCCCCTCTTCCTATGGCTACACCTTC.

V gene TRBV5-1 combines with J gene TRBJ1-6, with TRBD1 identical over 11 bases. The germline gives CDR1 SGHRS, CDR2 YFSETQ. V lost 4 bases, J lost 8 bases, and 2 bases stayed unmatched. This CDR3 comprises 14 residues. Written as DNA, the CDR3 is TGCGCCAGCAGCCCGGGACAGGGGGATTCACCCCTCCACTTT. Its protein is CASSPGQGDSPLHF.

This clone occurred once. The chain links TRBV4-2 to TRBJ2-7; D is possibly TRBD1 (6 bases). The CDR3 extends over 15 amino acids. Trimming pared 3 bases from V and 2 bases from J, leaving 14 bases between. CDR1 LGHNA and CDR2 YNFKEQ come from the germline V gene. The CDR3 loop reads CASSQVGQQTYEQYF. CDR3 DNA: TGTGCCAGCAGCCAGGTTGGACAGCAAACCTACGAGCAGTACTTC.

The chain links TRBV15 to TRBJ2-2; 7 nucleotides agree with TRBD1. Germline V gene sequence: CDR1 LNHNV, CDR2 YYDKDF (reference sequence). V shed 0 bases, J shed 0 bases, and the junction held 1 base outside the gene matches. CDR3 size: 16 residues. DNA of the CDR3: TGTGCCACCAGCAGAGAGGGGACAGCGAACACCGGGGAGCTGTTTTTT. This translates into CATSREGTANTGELFF.

The chain links TRBV19 to TRBJ2-7; D ambiguous. CDR3 length: 13 residues. From germline, CDR1 is LNHDA and CDR2 SQIVND (reference sequence). V was clipped by 3 bases and J by 5 bases, with 11 bases between them. The CDR3 sequence is CASSIPGRNEQYF. The CDR3 region has the DNA TGTGCCAGTAGTATTCCGGGTCGTAACGAGCAGTACTTC.

The chain employs TRBV6-2 or TRBV6-3 and TRBJ2-1; 8 bases line up with TRBD2. The CDR3 is made up of 16 amino acids. V shed 6 bases, J shed 1 base, and the junction held 8 bases outside the gene matches. Germline loops: CDR1 MNHEY, CDR2 SVGEGT. The CDR3 region is CASSPRRGGSYNEQFF. CDR3 in DNA: TGTGCCAGCAGCCCTCGACGGGGGGGATCCTACAATGAGCAGTTCTTC.

This chain uses TRBV18 with TRBJ1-5, with unresolved D. This CDR3 has 14 residues. Trimming pared 2 bases from V and 4 bases from J, leaving 9 bases between. Per the germline V gene, CDR1 is KGHSH and CDR2 is LQKENI. The CDR3 DNA reads as TGTGCCAGCTCACCAGGCGGTCGGAATCAGCCCCAGCATTTT. This translates into CASSPGGRNQPQHF.